Below, 16 T cell receptor beta chains from the same sample are listed, as sequenced in a study of T cell changes during pregnancy in multiple sclerosis. TCRdb keeps only in-frame clones here, not all; method: immunoSEQ multiplex PCR. The table lists around 83,000 clones, 90% to 95% of them singletons. This specimen was CD4+ T cells from peripheral blood mononuclear cells, taken in the second trimester of pregnancy. The source of these receptors is a female donor with multiple sclerosis, enrolled in a pregnancy study.

This chain uses TRBV11-2 with TRBJ2-7; 9 bases align to TRBD1. This CDR3 region has 15 residues. Germline V gene data show CDR1 as SGHAT and CDR2 as FQNNGV. After removal of 5 bases from V and 6 bases from J, the junction contained 11 bases not matched to a gene. The CDR3 DNA is TGTGCCAGCAGCCCGCTGGGGACAGGGCAGTCCGAGCAGTACTTC. Its protein is CASSPLGTGQSEQYF.

The table lists this clone with a few counts. V is TRBV2 and J is TRBJ1-5; D gene uncertain. This CDR3 spans 15 amino acids. Between the trimmed V and J ends, which lost 3 bases and 0 bases, there was a span of 9 bases. Per the germline V gene, CDR1 is SNHLY and CDR2 is FYNNEI. CDR3 residues: CASSEEANSNQPQHF. In DNA, the CDR3 is TGTGCCAGCAGTGAGGAGGCTAATAGCAATCAGCCCCAGCATTTT.

This chain links TRBV27 with TRBJ2-2; weak D call: TRBD1 (6 bases). This CDR3 is 16 amino acids long. V was clipped by 0 bases and J by 1 base, with 9 bases between them. The germline gives CDR1 MNHEY, CDR2 SMNVEV (reference sequence). This CDR3 reads CASSLSATGNTGELFF. The CDR3 DNA is TGTGCCAGCAGTTTATCCGCGACAGGGAACACCGGGGAGCTGTTTTTT.

The chain carries TRBV7-9 and TRBJ2-5; D is unclear. The CDR3 is made up of 13 amino acids. The V and J ends lost 5 bases and 3 bases respectively, with 10 bases between them. Germline V CDR1 and CDR2: SEHNR, FQNEAQ (reference sequence). The CDR3 DNA follows: TGTGCCAGCAGCCGCTCGTTAGAAGAGACCCAGTACTTC. Translation gives CASSRSLEETQYF.

J is TRBJ1-1 and V is TRBV19, with D possibly TRBD1 on 5 matching bases. CDR1 is LNHDA, CDR2 SQIVND, per germline (reference sequence). The CDR3 extends over 16 amino acids. V lost 7 bases to trimming and J lost 5 bases, with 23 bases between them. Here the CDR3 reads CASKGTGTASGTEAFF. CDR3 DNA sequence: TGTGCCAGTAAGGGAACAGGCACAGCTTCAGGGACTGAAGCTTTCTTT.

The genes are TRBV7-9 and TRBJ1-2; no clear D. Germline CDR1 reads SEHNR; CDR2 reads FQNEAQ (reference sequence). Trimming cost V 4 bases and J 1 base, with 7 bases left between them. There are 13 residues in the CDR3. The chain's CDR3 is CASSYSGNYGYTF. CDR3 coding DNA: TGTGCCAGCAGCTACAGCGGTAACTATGGCTACACCTTC.

This clone showed up just once. The chain has TRBV9 and TRBJ2-5, with D perhaps matching TRBD1 (8 bases). V dropped 4 bases and J dropped 7 bases, with 20 bases sitting between them. The germline CDR1 and CDR2 sequences are SGDLS and YYNGEE. CDR3 length equals 15 residues. CDR3 sequence: CASSPTGGESGTQYF. CDR3 bases: TGTGCCAGCAGCCCCACAGGGGGGGAGTCAGGGACCCAGTACTTC.

J is TRBJ2-7 and V is TRBV29-1; 7 bases agree with TRBD1. The V gene end was trimmed by 5 bases and the J gene end by 1 base; junction bases not matched to a gene: 5. The CDR3 extends over 13 amino acids. CDR1 SQVTM and CDR2 ANQGSEA come from the germline V gene. CDR3 region: CSVYRGSSYEQYF. The CDR3 DNA reads as TGCAGCGTTTACAGGGGAAGTTCCTACGAGCAGTACTTC.

This clone was seen a single time. The rearrangement joins TRBV28 to TRBJ1-3; a possible D gene is TRBD1 (5 bases). The germline V and J ends were trimmed by 5 bases and 2 bases, with 10 bases remaining between them. The CDR3 sequence is 14 residues long. The germline gives CDR1 MDHEN, CDR2 SYDVKM. CDR3 amino acids: CASSLQGTGNTIYF. The CDR3 DNA sequence: TGTGCCAGCAGTCTCCAGGGAACTGGAAACACCATATATTTT.

This chain links TRBV4-1 with TRBJ2-1, with D possibly matching TRBD1 (5 bases). Germline lookup yields CDR1 MGHRA and CDR2 YSYEKL. Trimming removed 4 bases at V and 7 bases at J, with 29 bases between. The CDR3 totals 19 residues. The CDR3 DNA reads TGCGCCAGCAGCCTCTACCCTAGTGAGGAGAAGGGGATAATGAATGAGCAGTTCTTC. Translated, it gives CASSLYPSEEKGIMNEQFF.

CDR3: CAISESGGSHSEQYF. Here the CDR3 DNA reads TGTGCCATCAGTGAGTCTGGCGGGTCCCACTCCGAGCAGTACTTC. The chain is built from TRBV10-3 and TRBJ2-7; D perhaps matches TRBD2 (5 bases). The germline gives CDR1 ENHRY, CDR2 SYGVKD. This CDR3 contains 15 residues. The germline V and J ends were trimmed by 0 bases and 6 bases, with 15 bases remaining between them.

The table lists this clone with many counts. The rearrangement links TRBV27 to TRBJ2-7, with D possibly matching TRBD1 (6 bases). This CDR3 is 13 amino acids long. Germline V gives CDR1 MNHEY, CDR2 SMNVEV (reference sequence). Trimming cost V 6 bases and J 5 bases, with 14 bases left between them. The CDR3 loop is CASSFPGENEQYF. As DNA, the CDR3 is TGTGCCAGCAGCTTCCCAGGGGAAAACGAGCAGTACTTC.

This clone was observed a few times. The J gene is TRBJ2-1, the V gene TRBV5-1; no reliable D call. The CDR3 length is 13 residues. Trimming removed 7 bases at V and 2 bases at J, with 10 bases between. Germline V gives CDR1 SGHRS, CDR2 YFSETQ. The CDR3 bases are TGCGCCAGCCAGACGACAACCTACAATGAGCAGTTCTTC. This gives the protein CASQTTTYNEQFF.

The rearrangement uses TRBV6-1 and TRBJ2-7; 7 positions match TRBD1. Germline CDR1 and CDR2: MNHNS and SASEGT. The CDR3 has 14 amino acids. V shed 7 bases, J shed 6 bases, and the junction held 12 bases outside the gene matches. DNA of the CDR3: TGTGCCAGCACCGCCCGGACAGGCCACTCCGAGCAGTACTTC. Its protein is CASTARTGHSEQYF.

The gene calls are TRBV28 and TRBJ2-5; 7 positions match TRBD1. Germline V lookup: CDR1 MDHEN, CDR2 SYDVKM. The CDR3 length is 15 residues. J was trimmed by 4 bases and V by 6 bases; bases with no gene match: 11. The CDR3 spells CASSLRTGRIETQYF. The CDR3 nucleotides are TGTGCCAGCAGCCTAAGGACAGGACGAATAGAGACCCAGTACTTC.

The chain links TRBV28 to TRBJ1-2; the D gene is possibly TRBD1 (6 bases). Germline V gene data show CDR1 as MDHEN and CDR2 as SYDVKM. V dropped 2 bases and J dropped 8 bases, with 9 bases sitting between them. This CDR3 region has 12 residues. This chain's CDR3 is CASSLIQGGYTF. The CDR3 DNA reads TGTGCCAGCAGTTTAATACAGGGAGGCTACACCTTC.